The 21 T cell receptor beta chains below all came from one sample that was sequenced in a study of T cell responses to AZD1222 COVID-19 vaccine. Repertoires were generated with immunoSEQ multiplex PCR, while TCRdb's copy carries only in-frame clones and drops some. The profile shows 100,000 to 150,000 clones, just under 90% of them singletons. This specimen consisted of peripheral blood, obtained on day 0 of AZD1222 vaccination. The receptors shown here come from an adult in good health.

CDR3 in amino acids: CASTARGSSYNEQFF. The CDR3 DNA reads as TGTGCCAGCACCGCGAGAGGGAGCTCCTACAATGAGCAGTTCTTC. This rearrangement joins TRBV25-1 to TRBJ2-1, with a tentative D call TRBD2 (5 bases). Germline V gives CDR1 MGHDK, CDR2 SYGVNS. The CDR3 consists of 15 residues. Trimming removed 7 bases from V and 0 bases from J, with 13 bases in between.

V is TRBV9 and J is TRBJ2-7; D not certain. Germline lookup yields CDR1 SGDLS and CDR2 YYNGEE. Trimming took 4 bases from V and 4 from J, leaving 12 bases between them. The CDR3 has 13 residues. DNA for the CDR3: TGTGCCAGCAGCACCGACACGGGTTACGAGCAGTACTTC. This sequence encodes CASSTDTGYEQYF.

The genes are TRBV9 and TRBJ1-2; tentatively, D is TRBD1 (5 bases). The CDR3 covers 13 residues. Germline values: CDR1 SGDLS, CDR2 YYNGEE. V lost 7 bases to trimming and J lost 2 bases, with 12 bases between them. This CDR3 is CASGDLLNYGYTF. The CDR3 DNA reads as TGTGCCAGCGGGGACTTACTAAACTATGGCTACACCTTC.

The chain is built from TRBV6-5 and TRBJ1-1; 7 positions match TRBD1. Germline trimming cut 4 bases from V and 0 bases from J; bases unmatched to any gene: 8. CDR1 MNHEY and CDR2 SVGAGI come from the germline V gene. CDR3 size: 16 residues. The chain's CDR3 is CASSSMGQPMNTEAFF. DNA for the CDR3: TGTGCCAGCAGTTCCATGGGACAGCCGATGAACACTGAAGCTTTCTTT.

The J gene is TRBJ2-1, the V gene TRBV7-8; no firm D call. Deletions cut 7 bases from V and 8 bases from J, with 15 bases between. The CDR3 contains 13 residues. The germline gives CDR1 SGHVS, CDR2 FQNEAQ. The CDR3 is CASNPATPHEQFF. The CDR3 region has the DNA TGTGCCAGCAACCCTGCTACCCCCCATGAGCAGTTCTTC.

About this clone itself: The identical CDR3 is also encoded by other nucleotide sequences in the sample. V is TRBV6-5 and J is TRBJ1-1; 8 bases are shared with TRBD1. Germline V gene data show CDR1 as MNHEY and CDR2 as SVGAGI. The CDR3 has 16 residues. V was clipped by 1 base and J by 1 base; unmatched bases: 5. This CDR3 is CASSYLPGTGNTEAFF. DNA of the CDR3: TGTGCCAGCAGTTACTTACCCGGGACAGGGAACACTGAAGCTTTCTTT.

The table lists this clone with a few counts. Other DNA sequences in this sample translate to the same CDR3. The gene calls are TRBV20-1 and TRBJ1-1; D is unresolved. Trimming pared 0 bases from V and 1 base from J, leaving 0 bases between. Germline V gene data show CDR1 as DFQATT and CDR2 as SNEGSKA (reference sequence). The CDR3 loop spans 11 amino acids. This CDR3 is CSARENTEAFF. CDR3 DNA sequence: TGCAGTGCTAGAGAGAACACTGAAGCTTTCTTT.

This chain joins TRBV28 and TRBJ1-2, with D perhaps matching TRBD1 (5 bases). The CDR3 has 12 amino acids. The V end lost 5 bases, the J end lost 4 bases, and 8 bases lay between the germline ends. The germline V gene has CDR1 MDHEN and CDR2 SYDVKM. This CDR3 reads CASSLTAYGYTF. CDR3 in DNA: TGTGCCAGCAGTCTGACAGCCTATGGCTACACCTTC.

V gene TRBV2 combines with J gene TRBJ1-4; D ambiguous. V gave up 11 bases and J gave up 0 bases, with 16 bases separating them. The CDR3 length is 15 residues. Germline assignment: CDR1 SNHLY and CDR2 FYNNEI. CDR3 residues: CAGAKRVATNEKLFF. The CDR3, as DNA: TGTGCCGGAGCCAAAAGAGTAGCAACTAATGAAAAACTGTTTTTT. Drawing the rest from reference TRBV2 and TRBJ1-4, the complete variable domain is EPEVTQTPSHQVTQMGQEVILRCVPISNHLYFYWYRQILGQKVEFLVSFYNNEISEKSEIFDDQFSVERPDGSNFTLKIRSTKLEDSAMYFCAGAKRVATNEKLFFGSGTQLSVL.

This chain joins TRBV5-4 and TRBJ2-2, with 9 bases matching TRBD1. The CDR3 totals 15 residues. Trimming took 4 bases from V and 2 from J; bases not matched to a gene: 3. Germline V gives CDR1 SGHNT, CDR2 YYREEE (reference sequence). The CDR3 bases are TGTGCCAGCAGCGTGGACAGGGGCAACACCGGGGAGCTGTTTTTT. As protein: CASSVDRGNTGELFF.

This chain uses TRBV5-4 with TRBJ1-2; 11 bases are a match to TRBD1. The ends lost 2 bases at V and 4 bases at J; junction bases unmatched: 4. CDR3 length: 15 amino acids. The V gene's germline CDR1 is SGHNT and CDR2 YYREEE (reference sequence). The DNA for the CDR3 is TGTGCCAGCAGCTTCCGGACAGGGGGCAGCTATGGCTACACCTTC. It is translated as CASSFRTGGSYGYTF.

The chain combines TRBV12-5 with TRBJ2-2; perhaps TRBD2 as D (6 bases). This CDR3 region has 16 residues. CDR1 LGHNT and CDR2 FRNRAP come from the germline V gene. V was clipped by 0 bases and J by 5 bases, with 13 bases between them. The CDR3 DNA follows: TGTGCTAGTGGTTTGGTACCGGGGGAGGTAACCGGGGAGCTGTTTTTT. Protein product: CASGLVPGEVTGELFF.

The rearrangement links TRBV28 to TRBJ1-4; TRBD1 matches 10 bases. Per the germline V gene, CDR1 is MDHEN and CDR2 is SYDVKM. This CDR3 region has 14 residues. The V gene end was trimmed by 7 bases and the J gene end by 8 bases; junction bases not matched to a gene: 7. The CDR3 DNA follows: TGTGCCAGCAAACCGGGACAGGGGCACGAAAAACTGTTTTTT. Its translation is CASKPGQGHEKLFF. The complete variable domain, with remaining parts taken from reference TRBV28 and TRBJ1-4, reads DVKVTQSSRYLVKRTGEKVFLECVQDMDHENMFWYRQDPGLGLRLIYFSYDVKMKEKGDIPEGYSVSREKKERFSLILESASTNQTSMYLCASKPGQGHEKLFFGSGTQLSVL.

CDR3 DNA sequence: TGTGCCAGCAGCCCCGATAGGGTCGAGCAGTACTTC. This gives the protein CASSPDRVEQYF. V usage is TRBV7-9 and J usage is TRBJ2-7; D gene unclear. Germline CDR1 reads SEHNR; CDR2 reads FQNEAQ (reference sequence). This CDR3 has 12 residues. Trimming stripped 5 bases from V and 6 bases from J, with 11 bases between.

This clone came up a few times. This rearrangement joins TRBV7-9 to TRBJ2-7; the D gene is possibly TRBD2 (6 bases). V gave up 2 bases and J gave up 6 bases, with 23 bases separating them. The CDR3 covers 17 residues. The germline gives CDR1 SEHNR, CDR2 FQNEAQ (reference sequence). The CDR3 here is CASSLPPSGTRSSEQYF. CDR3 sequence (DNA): TGTGCCAGCAGCTTACCCCCGTCCGGGACTCGGTCGAGCGAGCAGTACTTC.

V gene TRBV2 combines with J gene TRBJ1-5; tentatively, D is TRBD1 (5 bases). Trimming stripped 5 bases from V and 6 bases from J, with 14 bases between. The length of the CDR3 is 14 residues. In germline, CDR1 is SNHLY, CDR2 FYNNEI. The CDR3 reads CASSYRFLGQPQHF. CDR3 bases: TGTGCCAGCAGTTACAGGTTCCTCGGTCAGCCCCAGCATTTT.

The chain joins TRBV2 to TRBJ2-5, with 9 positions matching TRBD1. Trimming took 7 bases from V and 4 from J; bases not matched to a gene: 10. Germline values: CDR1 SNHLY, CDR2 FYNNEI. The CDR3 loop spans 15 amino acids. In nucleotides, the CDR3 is TGTGCCAGCAAGAACGCGGGACAGGGAGGAGAGACCCAGTACTTC. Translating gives CASKNAGQGGETQYF.

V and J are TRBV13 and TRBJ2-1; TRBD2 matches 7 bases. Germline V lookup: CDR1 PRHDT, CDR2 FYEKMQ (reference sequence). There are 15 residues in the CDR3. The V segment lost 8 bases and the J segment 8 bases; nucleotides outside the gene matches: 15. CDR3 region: CASQTGGGQRDEQFF. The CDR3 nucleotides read TGTGCCAGCCAAACGGGGGGAGGGCAGAGGGATGAGCAGTTCTTC.

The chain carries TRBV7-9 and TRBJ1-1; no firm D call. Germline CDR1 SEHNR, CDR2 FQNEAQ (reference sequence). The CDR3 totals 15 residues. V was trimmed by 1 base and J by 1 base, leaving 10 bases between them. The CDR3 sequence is CASSLVRTANTEAFF. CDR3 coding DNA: TGTGCCAGCAGCTTAGTGCGGACGGCGAACACTGAAGCTTTCTTT.

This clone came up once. The CDR3 coding sequence is TGTGCCAGCAGTTTTATCTCTGGGGCCAACGTCCTGACTTTC. Translating gives CASSFISGANVLTF. The chain carries TRBV28 and TRBJ2-6; D ambiguous. From germline, CDR1 is MDHEN and CDR2 SYDVKM. The CDR3 length is 14 residues. Between the trimmed V and J ends, which lost 3 bases and 0 bases, there was a span of 3 bases.

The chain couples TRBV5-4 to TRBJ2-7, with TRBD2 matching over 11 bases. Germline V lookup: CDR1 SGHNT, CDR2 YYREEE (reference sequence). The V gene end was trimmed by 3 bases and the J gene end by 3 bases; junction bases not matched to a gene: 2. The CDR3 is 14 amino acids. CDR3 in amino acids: CASSSGTSGYEQYF. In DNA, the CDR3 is TGTGCCAGCAGCTCGGGGACTAGCGGCTACGAGCAGTACTTC.